The source of this TCR beta chain is a study of PD-1 blockade in classical Hodgkin lymphoma. This clone has a single count. Time point denoted: cycle 4 day 1 (C4D1), after around six weeks of nivolumab. No patient escaped relapse after autologous stem cell transplantation, and brentuximab vedotin exposure varied. The patients, who had relapsed/refractory classical Hodgkin lymphoma, achieved best responses of complete response, partial response or progressive disease. The repertoire was sequenced with immunoSEQ multiplex PCR; TCRdb's copy has only in-frame clones and lacks some. The sample lists approximately 52,000 clones; roughly nine tenths were seen once. The CDR3 is 13 amino acids. Germline CDR1 and CDR2: SQVTM and ANQGSEA. V gave up 8 bases and J gave up 0 bases; unmatched junction bases: 6.

The TCR originated in a human donor with classical Hodgkin lymphoma. The chain couples TRBV29-1 to TRBJ2-7, with 8 nucleotides matching TRBD1. The sample was peripheral blood mononuclear cells (PBMCs), taken before the fourth cycle of nivolumab. The CDR3 DNA follows: TGCAGCACAGGACAGGGAATCTCCTACGAGCAGTACTTC. Amino acids: CSTGQGISYEQYF.